The entry that follows covers one TCR beta chain sequence. Its target is unknown. This sample is part of a study of identifying expanded T cells in peripheral blood. Study-wide points: Differentially abundant clones: approximately 1.3 between replicates, 16.4 at around 14 days, approximately 18 at four. Variance in clone template counts between roughly two-week samples significantly increased with total template count across all healthy donors.

Collection occurred without any documented infections or immune events in donors. The germline V and J ends were trimmed by 6 bases and 4 bases, with 16 bases remaining between them. This CDR3 has 14 amino acids. Germline CDR1 is LGHNT and CDR2 is FRNRAP. The protocol was immunoSEQ multiplex PCR, while the TCRdb copy is restricted to in-frame clones and leaves out a portion. The data hold about 90,000 clones, with around 86% observed a single time. The TCR was taken from a person aged 18 to 75 in good health. V is TRBV12-5 and J is TRBJ2-7; D possibly corresponds to TRBD1 (6 bases). What was sequenced was blood. CDR3 protein: CASGRIHRVYEQYF. CDR3 in DNA: TGTGCTAGTGGCCGTATTCACAGGGTGTACGAGCAGTACTTC.